This T cell receptor beta chain was identified in a study of T cells of healthy individuals. Via MiXCR, TCRdb re-called the 5' RACE reads, giving one row per CDR3 protein. Seen here are more than 60,000 distinct CDR3 sequences, 15% to 20% observed once, and the top ten hold about 4.7%. V gave up 7 bases and J gave up 5 bases; unmatched junction bases: 10. Germline V gene data show CDR1 as SGHTA and CDR2 as FQGNSA. CDR3 length equals 15 residues. This clonotype was detected a few times. The chain joins TRBV7-2 to TRBJ2-2; 7 nucleotides match TRBD2. The receptor was isolated from a human donor in good health. The CDR3 region is CASTTSFSPTGELFF. Here the CDR3 DNA reads TGTGCCAGCACGACTAGCTTTTCACCGACCGGGGAGCTGTTTTTT.